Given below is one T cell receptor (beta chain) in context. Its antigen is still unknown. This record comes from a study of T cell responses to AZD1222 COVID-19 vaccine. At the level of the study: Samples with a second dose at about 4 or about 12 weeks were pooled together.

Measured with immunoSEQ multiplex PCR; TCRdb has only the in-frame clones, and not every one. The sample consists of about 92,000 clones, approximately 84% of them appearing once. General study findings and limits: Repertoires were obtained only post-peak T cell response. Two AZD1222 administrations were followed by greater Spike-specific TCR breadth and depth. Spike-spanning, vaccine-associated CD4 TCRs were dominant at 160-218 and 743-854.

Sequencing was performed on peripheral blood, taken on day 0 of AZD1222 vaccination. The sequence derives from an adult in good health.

DNA for the CDR3: TGTGCCAGCAGCCTTGGACAGGGGTGGTCCGGGGAGCTGTTTTTT. Translating it yields CASSLGQGWSGELFF. The chain recombines TRBV7-9 with TRBJ2-2; the match to TRBD1 covers 9 bases. Trimming cost V 5 bases and J 6 bases; bases outside gene matches: 7. Germline V gene data show CDR1 as SEHNR and CDR2 as FQNEAQ (reference sequence). The CDR3 contains 15 residues.